This entry lists 19 T cell receptor beta chains sequenced from one sample in a study of shared clonotypes between healthy human individuals. Profiling relied on immunoSEQ multiplex PCR, and the TCRdb table lists in-frame clones only, not all of them. Of approximately 2.5 million clones listed, more than 85% are singletons. The sample comprised naive CD4+ T cells from PBMCs. As for subset: CD45RA+ positively selected. These receptors were collected from a man aged 18 to 30 in good health. Some clones in this sample may be carry-over from other donors' samples.

The chain is built from TRBV25-1 and TRBJ1-1; 8 bases agree with TRBD1. This CDR3 contains 15 residues. Germline CDR1 and CDR2: MGHDK and SYGVNS. Trimming cost V 4 bases and J 4 bases; bases outside gene matches: 8. The CDR3 loop reads CASSGYQGAGTEAFF. The CDR3 bases are TGTGCCAGCAGTGGATATCAGGGGGCTGGCACTGAAGCTTTCTTT.

The J gene is TRBJ2-7, the V gene TRBV11-2, with D tentatively TRBD1 (5 bases). The length of the CDR3 is 14 residues. From germline, CDR1 is SGHAT and CDR2 FQNNGV. Trimming shortened V by 8 bases and J by 0 bases, and 14 bases separated the two germline ends. CDR3 residues: CASGQTDISYEQYF. CDR3 bases: TGTGCCAGCGGCCAGACAGATATCTCCTACGAGCAGTACTTC. Together with reference TRBV11-2 and TRBJ2-7, the CDR3 gives the full variable domain: EAGVAQSPRYKIIEKRQSVAFWCNPISGHATLYWYQQILGQGPKLLIQFQNNGVVDDSQLPKDRFSAERLKGVDSTLKIQPAKLEDSAVYLCASGQTDISYEQYFGPGTRLTVT.

The J gene is TRBJ1-2, the V gene TRBV14; D is unclear. Germline V gives CDR1 SGHDN, CDR2 FVKESK. V was pared by 1 base and J by 5 bases, with 5 bases between. The CDR3 runs 12 residues. The CDR3 protein is CASSQGQYGYTF. In nucleotides, the CDR3 is TGTGCCAGCAGCCAAGGGCAGTATGGCTACACCTTC.

V is TRBV28 and J is TRBJ1-5; 10 bases are shared with TRBD1. V lost 6 bases to trimming and J lost 5 bases; unmatched junction nucleotides: 7. The CDR3 runs to 15 residues. Germline loops: CDR1 MDHEN, CDR2 SYDVKM. Written as DNA, the CDR3 is TGTGCCAGCAGACCGGACAGGGGGAACCATCAGCCCCAGCATTTT. Translating gives CASRPDRGNHQPQHF.

The gene calls are TRBV25-1 and TRBJ2-7, with D unclear. The length of the CDR3 is 15 residues. Trimming removed 2 bases at V and 0 bases at J, with 11 bases between. Germline loops: CDR1 MGHDK, CDR2 SYGVNS. DNA of the CDR3: TGTGCCAGCAGTGAACCTGGACGGCGCTCCTACGAGCAGTACTTC. Protein product: CASSEPGRRSYEQYF.

The chain links TRBV7-2 to TRBJ1-1, with a tentative D call TRBD1 (5 bases). This CDR3 spans 13 amino acids. V was pared by 10 bases and J by 5 bases, with 17 bases between. Germline assignment: CDR1 SGHTA and CDR2 FQGNSA. The CDR3 coding sequence is TGTGCCACCCTCCTAGGCCCAGGGACTGAAGCTTTCTTT. Encoded protein: CATLLGPGTEAFF.

Concerning this clone: This same CDR3 is encoded by further DNA sequences in the sample. J is TRBJ2-5 and V is TRBV7-3; no firm D call. The CDR3 is made up of 13 amino acids. V was clipped by 2 bases and J by 3 bases, with 7 bases between them. The germline V gene has CDR1 SGHTA and CDR2 FQGTGA. The CDR3 loop reads CASSLDREETQYF. The CDR3 DNA follows: TGTGCCAGCAGCTTAGATAGAGAAGAGACCCAGTACTTC. Drawing the rest from reference TRBV7-3 and TRBJ2-5, the complete variable domain is GAGVSQTPSNKVTEKGKYVELRCDPISGHTALYWYRQSLGQGPEFLIYFQGTGAADDSGLPNDRFFAVRPEGSVSTLKIQRTERGDSAVYLCASSLDREETQYFGPGTRLLVL.

The V and J genes are TRBV4-1 and TRBJ1-4, with D hard to call. This CDR3 is built from 14 residues. Germline CDR1 is MGHRA and CDR2 is YSYEKL. Trimming shortened V by 4 bases and J by 2 bases, and 8 bases separated the two germline ends. The DNA of the CDR3 is TGCGCCAGCAGCCGCGACCGTACTAATGAAAAACTGTTTTTT. It translates to CASSRDRTNEKLFF.

The rearrangement joins TRBV5-4 to TRBJ1-6; D unresolved. V was pared by 4 bases and J by 13 bases, with 15 bases between. Germline CDR1 SGHNT, CDR2 YYREEE (reference sequence). The CDR3 spans 13 residues. Written as DNA, the CDR3 is TGTGCCAGCAGCCGGGGTGGGGAGGGCCCCCTCCACTTT. Protein sequence: CASSRGGEGPLHF.

The chain couples TRBV7-3 to TRBJ2-1, with 10 nucleotides matching TRBD2. This CDR3 has 16 amino acids. V was pared by 2 bases and J by 7 bases, with 8 bases of the junction left unmatched. CDR1 and CDR2 from the germline V gene are SGHTA and FQGTGA. The CDR3: CASSLQAGGPLNEQFF. As DNA, the CDR3 is TGTGCCAGCAGCTTACAAGCGGGAGGGCCCTTGAATGAGCAGTTCTTC.

V usage is TRBV7-2 and J usage is TRBJ1-5; 9 bases fit TRBD1. CDR1 and CDR2 from the germline V gene are SGHTA and FQGNSA. The CDR3 is 16 residues long. The J segment lost 9 bases and the V segment lost 5 bases, leaving 14 bases of the junction unmatched. The CDR3 nucleotides are TGTGCCAGCAGCCCAGGGACAGGGATAGGTTGGGCGCCCCAGCATTTT. It specifies CASSPGTGIGWAPQHF. The variable domain in full, with the rest retrieved from reference TRBV7-2 and TRBJ1-5, is GAGVSQSPSNKVTEKGKDVELRCDPISGHTALYWYRQSLGQGLEFLIYFQGNSAPDKSGLPSDRFSAERTGGSVSTLTIQRTQQEDSAVYLCASSPGTGIGWAPQHFGDGTRLSIL.

Notes on this clone: This CDR3 is also generated by other DNA sequences in the sample. The chain employs TRBV7-2 and TRBJ2-1, with 8 nucleotides matching TRBD2. Losses at the gene ends were 5 bases for V and 0 bases for J; bases not matched to a gene: 3. CDR3 length equals 15 residues. The germline V gene encodes CDR1 SGHTA and CDR2 FQGNSA. The CDR3 sequence is CASSPGRGSYNEQFF. As DNA, the CDR3 is TGTGCCAGCAGCCCCGGGAGGGGCTCCTACAATGAGCAGTTCTTC.

CDR3 sequence reads: CASILPYEQYF. The DNA of the CDR3 is TGTGCCAGCATTCTCCCCTACGAGCAGTACTTC. The chain links TRBV27 to TRBJ2-7; D not resolved. Deletions cut 7 bases from V and 2 bases from J, with 6 bases between. The germline gives CDR1 MNHEY, CDR2 SMNVEV (reference sequence). There are 11 residues in the CDR3.

The chain is built from TRBV6-5 and TRBJ1-4; 7 bases line up with TRBD1. Germline-derived CDR1 and CDR2 are MNHEY and SVGAGI. The CDR3 has 14 amino acids. With V trimmed by 5 bases and J by 8 bases, 8 bases remained unmatched. CDR3 coding DNA: TGTGCCAGCAGTACCGACAGGGTAGGGGAAAAACTGTTTTTT. Protein product: CASSTDRVGEKLFF.

The chain uses TRBV6-1 and TRBJ1-6, with D perhaps TRBD1 (6 bases). Germline CDR1 MNHNS, CDR2 SASEGT. The CDR3 has 14 amino acids. Trimming took off 4 bases at V and 6 bases at J, with 10 bases between the two ends. CDR3 amino acids: CASSAGRGNSPLHF. CDR3 nucleotide sequence: TGTGCCAGCAGTGCCGGCAGGGGTAATTCACCCCTCCACTTT.

The V call is TRBV6-4, the J call TRBJ1-2; TRBD1 matches 7 bases. J gave up 2 bases and V 5 bases, and 2 bases lay outside the gene matches. Germline V gives CDR1 MRHNA, CDR2 SNTAGT. The CDR3 covers 13 residues. CDR3: CASSPGQNYGYTF. The CDR3 DNA is TGTGCCAGCAGTCCGGGACAGAACTATGGCTACACCTTC.

The chain couples TRBV5-1 to TRBJ2-7; no reliable D call. Germline assignment: CDR1 SGHRS and CDR2 YFSETQ. The V and J ends lost 0 bases and 1 base respectively, with 8 bases between them. The CDR3 totals 14 residues. The CDR3 DNA reads TGCGCCAGCAGCTTGGGTGTCATATCCTACGAGCAGTACTTC. Translated: CASSLGVISYEQYF.

The chain couples TRBV7-2 to TRBJ2-2; TRBD1 might be the D (6 bases). The ends were cut back, 3 bases at V and 0 bases at J, with 8 bases in the middle. The CDR3 length is 15 residues. Germline assignment: CDR1 SGHTA and CDR2 FQGNSA. In nucleotides, the CDR3 is TGTGCCAGCAGCTTTTACAGGGCGAACACCGGGGAGCTGTTTTTT. This translates into CASSFYRANTGELFF.

The chain is built from TRBV5-1 and TRBJ1-4; D not resolved. Germline CDR1 SGHRS, CDR2 YFSETQ. V was clipped by 0 bases and J by 8 bases, with 11 bases between them. This CDR3 is built from 14 residues. The CDR3 spells CASSLESIGEKLFF. In DNA form, the CDR3 reads TGCGCCAGCAGCTTGGAGAGTATCGGAGAAAAACTGTTTTTT. Using reference TRBV5-1 and TRBJ1-4 for the parts outside the CDR3, the full variable domain is KAGVTQTPRYLIKTRGQQVTLSCSPISGHRSVSWYQQTPGQGLQFLFEYFSETQRNKGNFPGRFSGRQFSNSRSEMNVSTLELGDSALYLCASSLESIGEKLFFGSGTQLSVL.